This T cell receptor beta chain was recovered during a study of Tregs in tolerant kidney transplant recipients. Sequencing used immunoSEQ multiplex PCR; TCRdb keeps in-frame clones, though not all of them. The sample table sets out around 13,000 clones. Recipients received nonmyeloablative bone marrow transplants from related graft donors, with transient mixed chimerism. This TCR was sampled from a human patient who received a combined kidney and bone marrow transplant. The graft donor may have given rise to some T cells. The specimen was CD8+ T cells from blood (PBMCs), collected 6 months after the transplant.

The CDR3 loop is CAIRDRFWTQYF. The DNA read from the CDR3 is TGTGCCATCAGGGACAGGTTTTGGACG. The chain is built from TRBV10-3 and TRBJ2-3; 7 bases fit TRBD1. The DNA ends 3 residues before the CDR3 does, and the rest of the CDR3 is filled in from the germline J gene. The CDR3 has 12 amino acids. Germline V gives CDR1 ENHRY, CDR2 SYGVKD.